This TCR beta chain originates from a study of CD8+ T cells in alopecia areata. Study details: Treated individuals took tofacitinib by mouth, 5 to 10 mg twice daily. Treatment ran 6 to 18 months, with 6 months of follow-up afterward. Study-wide findings and caveats: With patients, TCR sharing proved less clear than in mice, a difference possibly related to HLA. Normal skin's resident alphabeta T cells are sequenced alongside lesional scalp T cells.

Sequencing relied on a cDNA template that was reverse transcribed from extracted RNA. Some clones are missing from TCRdb's copy, which holds only in-frame ones; the method was immunoSEQ multiplex PCR. This table holds roughly 250,000 clones, 67% found once. On this clone itself: Antigen: not known.

Trimming took 4 bases from V and 4 from J, leaving 10 bases between them. Germline lookup yields CDR1 SQVTM and CDR2 ANQGSEA. The CDR3 is 12 residues long. The chain uses TRBV29-1 and TRBJ1-1; D remains ambiguous. This TCR derives from a human donor with alopecia areata. The material sequenced was CD4+ T cells sorted from blood, taken at week 0. DNA for the CDR3: TGCAGCGTTGCGGGAATTTCCACTGAAGCTTTCTTT. Its protein is CSVAGISTEAFF. The complete variable domain, with remaining parts taken from reference TRBV29-1 and TRBJ1-1, reads SAVISQKPSRDICQRGTSLTIQCQVDSQVTMMFWYRQQPGQSLTLIATANQGSEATYESGFVIDKFPISRPNLTFSTLTVSNMSPEDSSIYLCSVAGISTEAFFGQGTRLTVV.